Listed here is a single TCR beta chain. Its target is not known. The source of the sample is a study of monozygotic twins with inflammatory bowel disease. General study points: Especially where disease activity was present, IBD patients had fewer clonotypes in common with others than healthy twins did.

In eight separate reactions per sample, cDNA was generated. TCRdb re-called the 5' RACE reads; every CDR3 protein appears as one record, without DNA. The sample is made up of around 410,000 distinct CDR3 sequences, and the top ten hold more than 2% of it. This CDR3 region has 16 residues. Germline V gene lookup returns CDR1 DFQATT and CDR2 SNEGSKA (reference sequence). Each donor had about 2.5 ml of blood drawn. Sequencing used blood. The clonotype was recovered from a human donor with ulcerative colitis or Crohn's disease, or a healthy co-twin of an affected twin (not recorded which). The chain is built from TRBV20-1 and TRBJ1-1; TCRdb picks TRBD1, but there is no DNA to check that call. CDR3 sequence reads: CSARDMRQGFFTEAFF.